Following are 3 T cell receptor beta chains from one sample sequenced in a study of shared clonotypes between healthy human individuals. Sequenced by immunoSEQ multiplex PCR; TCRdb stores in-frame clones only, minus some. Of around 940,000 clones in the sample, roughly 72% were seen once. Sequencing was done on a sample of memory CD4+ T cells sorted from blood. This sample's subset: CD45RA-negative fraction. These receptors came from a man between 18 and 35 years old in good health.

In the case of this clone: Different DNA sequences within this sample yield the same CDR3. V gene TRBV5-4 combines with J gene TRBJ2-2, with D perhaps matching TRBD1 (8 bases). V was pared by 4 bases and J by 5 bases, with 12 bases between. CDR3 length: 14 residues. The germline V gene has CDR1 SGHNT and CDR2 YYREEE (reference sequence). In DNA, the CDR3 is TGTGCCAGCAGCCTACAGGGGGGGACCGGGGAGCTGTTTTTT. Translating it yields CASSLQGGTGELFF.

CDR3 amino acids: CASSPGTGEKLFF. The DNA of the CDR3 is TGCGCCAGCAGCCCCGGGACAGGGGAAAAACTGTTTTTT. V and J are TRBV5-1 and TRBJ1-4, with 9 bases matching TRBD1. V trimming: 4 bases; J trimming: 8 bases; junction bases outside the gene matches: 3. The germline CDR1 and CDR2 sequences are SGHRS and YFSETQ. The CDR3 is 13 amino acids.

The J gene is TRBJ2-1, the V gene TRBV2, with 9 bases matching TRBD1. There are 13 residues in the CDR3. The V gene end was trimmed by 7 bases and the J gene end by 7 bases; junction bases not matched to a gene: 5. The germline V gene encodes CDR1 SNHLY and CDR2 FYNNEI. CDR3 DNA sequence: TGTGCCAGCACCGGGACAGGGAGGAATGAGCAGTTCTTC. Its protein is CASTGTGRNEQFF.